The rows below give T cell receptor beta chains drawn from one sample of a study of T cells in Graves' hyperthyroidism and ophthalmopathy. TCRdb re-called the multiplex PCR reads through MiXCR, storing one row per CDR3 protein. Of 550,000 to 700,000 distinct CDR3 sequences in the sample, about 43% were seen once. The sample taken for sequencing was peripheral blood or thyroid tissue (not recorded which). These receptors were obtained from an adult woman with Graves' disease, either hyperthyroidism or ophthalmopathy (not recorded which). Both conserved end residues are part of each CDR3. The D gene is left open where the match is weak. Not every row has a clone size; where given, it reads once, few, many or a size class.

J | D | size | length | V | DNA | CDR3
TRBJ1-5 | TRBD1 | - | 16 | TRBV10-3 | TGTGCCATCGGAGAGACAGGGGGATATAGCAATCAGCCCCAGCATTTT | CAIGETGGYSNQPQHF
TRBJ1-4 | TRBD1 | - | 12 | TRBV12-5 | TGTGCTAGTGGCTCCAGGGGGGAAAAACTGTTTTTT | CASGSRGEKLFF
TRBJ2-6 | - | many | 12 | TRBV29-1 | TGCAGCGTCCTCTCTGGGGCCAACGTCCTGACTTTC | CSVLSGANVLTF
TRBJ1-5 | - | few | 16 | TRBV7-2 | TGTGCCAGCAGCTTGGGGTCCGGCCAGGCTAATCAGCCCCAGCATTTT | CASSLGSGQANQPQHF
TRBJ2-1 | - | once | 15 | TRBV2 | TGTGCCAGCAGTGAATCCGGGGGAGGCTTTGGTGAGCAGTTCTTC | CASSESGGGFGEQFF
TRBJ2-7 | TRBD2 | - | 13 | TRBV12-3/TRBV12-4 | TGTGCCAGCAGCTTCCAAGCGGGGATCGAGCAGTACTTC | CASSFQAGIEQYF
TRBJ2-5 | TRBD2 | - | 15 | TRBV7-9 | TGTGCCAGCAGCCCAGTAGCGGGAGCCAGGGAGACCCAGTACTTC | CASSPVAGARETQYF
TRBJ2-5 | - | - | 18 | TRBV5-1 | TGCGCCAGCAGCTTGGGAATAACGCGGCCCGGGACTCGCGAGACCCAGTACTTC | CASSLGITRPGTRETQYF
TRBJ1-1 | - | - | 15 | TRBV15 | TGTGCCACCAGCAGCCAAGTTCAGCGCCGCACTGAAGCTTTCTTT | CATSSQVQRRTEAFF
TRBJ1-4 | - | many | 15 | TRBV29-1 | TGCAGCGTCCGGCTGAGGACAGTTACTAATGAAAAACTGTTTTTT | CSVRLRTVTNEKLFF
TRBJ1-6 | - | many | 16 | TRBV20-1 | TGCAGTGCTAGATTGAGGGGGGAGTCCTATAATTCACCCCTCCACTTT | CSARLRGESYNSPLHF
TRBJ1-1 | - | - | 15 | TRBV6-5 | TGTGCCAGCAGTTACTGGGGGACTGGAAACACTGAAGCTTTCTTT | CASSYWGTGNTEAFF
TRBJ1-1 | - | many | 14 | TRBV5-1 | TGCGCCAGCAGCTTGCAGGGCGGGAACACTGAAGCTTTCTTT | CASSLQGGNTEAFF
TRBJ1-1 | - | many | 11 | TRBV30 | TGTGCCTGGAGTTCGAGGGAAGAAGCTTTCTTT | CAWSSREEAFF
TRBJ1-1 | - | - | 15 | TRBV7-3 | TGTGCCAGCAGCTTATGGGACGGCCTGAACACTGAAGCTTTCTTT | CASSLWDGLNTEAFF
TRBJ2-7 | - | many | 14 | TRBV6-6 | TGTGCCAGCAGCCAAGATTCTTACTCCTACGAGCAGTACTTC | CASSQDSYSYEQYF
TRBJ2-6 | TRBD1 | many | 15 | TRBV20-1 | TGCAGTGCTTTTTCTCGGACAGGAGGAACGAACGTCCTGACTTTC | CSAFSRTGGTNVLTF
TRBJ1-5 | - | many | 14 | TRBV6-5 | TGTGCCAGCGGCGAGACCGGTGGCAATCAGCCCCAGCATTTT | CASGETGGNQPQHF
TRBJ2-7 | - | many | 14 | TRBV12-3/TRBV12-4 | TGTGCCAGCAGACCGACAGGGAGGTCCTACGAGCAGTACTTC | CASRPTGRSYEQYF
TRBJ2-7 | - | - | 17 | TRBV7-9 | TGTGCCAGCAGCTTGGGCGGGGCAGGTCCTGCCCCGGGCCCGCAGTACTTC | CASSLGGAGPAPGPQYF
TRBJ1-2 | - | many | 16 | TRBV14 | TGTGCCAGCAGCCAAGATTCCACAGCAGCCAACTATGGCTACACCTTC | CASSQDSTAANYGYTF
TRBJ2-5 | TRBD2 | many | 18 | TRBV4-1 | TGCGCCAGCAGCCAAGACCGGACTAGCGGGGGGTACCAAGAGACCCAGTACTTC | CASSQDRTSGGYQETQYF
TRBJ2-7 | TRBD2 | - | 15 | TRBV7-2 | TGTGCCAGCAGCTTAGACGGGACTAGCCCCTACGAGCAGTACTTC | CASSLDGTSPYEQYF
TRBJ2-7 | - | many | 14 | TRBV28 | TGTGCCAGCAGTTTATGGACGGAGTCCTACGAGCAGTACTTC | CASSLWTESYEQYF
TRBJ1-6 | TRBD1 | once | 16 | TRBV5-8 | TGTGCCAGCAGCATAAGGACAGGGGATGGGAATTCACCCCTCCACTTT | CASSIRTGDGNSPLHF
TRBJ2-2 | TRBD1 | many | 15 | TRBV20-1 | TGCAGTGCTAGAATGGGGACAGGGATTCCCGGGGAGCTGTTTTTT | CSARMGTGIPGELFF
TRBJ1-2 | - | many | 14 | TRBV20-1 | TGCAGTGCTAGATCTCCAGCCTCTTTACATGGCTACACCTTC | CSARSPASLHGYTF
TRBJ1-5 | - | many | 16 | TRBV15 | TGTGCCACCAGCAGAGGAGAGGCCGTACCATATCAGCCCCAGCATTTT | CATSRGEAVPYQPQHF
TRBJ2-3 | - | - | 13 | TRBV20-1 | TGCAGTGCTAGAGGGGGGCGAACAGATACGCAGTATTTT | CSARGGRTDTQYF
TRBJ2-2 | TRBD2 | many | 15 | TRBV7-6 | TGTGCCAGCAGCTCCCTAGCGGGATGGGACGGGGAGCTGTTTTTT | CASSSLAGWDGELFF
TRBJ2-7 | - | - | 15 | TRBV7-8 | TGTGCCAGCAGCTTAGAGGTCCAGGGATTAAGCGAGCAGTACTTC | CASSLEVQGLSEQYF
TRBJ1-6 | - | - | 14 | TRBV3-1 | TGTGCCAGCAGGAGGAGTGATTATAATTCACCCCTCCACTTT | CASRRSDYNSPLHF
TRBJ2-7 | TRBD2 | - | 15 | TRBV10-3 | TGTGCCATCAGTCGAAGAAGGCTAGCGGGAGATGAGCAGTACTTC | CAISRRRLAGDEQYF
TRBJ1-1 | - | - | 12 | TRBV20-1 | TGCAGTGCCGCGAGACGGGGCACTGAAGCTTTCTTT | CSAARRGTEAFF
TRBJ1-2 | - | few | 14 | TRBV7-2 | TGTGCCAGCAGTTTAACCGGATCTAACTATGGCTACACCTTC | CASSLTGSNYGYTF
TRBJ1-2 | - | - | 14 | TRBV9 | TGTGCCAGCAGCGGATCCCGGGGGAAGAATGGCTACACCTTC | CASSGSRGKNGYTF
TRBJ1-6 | - | - | 12 | TRBV20-1 | TGCAGTGCTAGAGATGACCGGTCACCCCTCCACTTT | CSARDDRSPLHF
TRBJ2-2 | TRBD2 | many | 18 | TRBV5-1 | TGCGCCAGCAGCCCTATCTGGCTAGCGGGTACATCTGGCGGGGAGCTGTTTTTT | CASSPIWLAGTSGGELFF
TRBJ2-1 | - | - | 14 | TRBV5-1 | TGCGCCAGCAGCTCCACCCTACAGGGCAATGAGCAGTTCTTC | CASSSTLQGNEQFF
TRBJ2-7 | - | - | 13 | TRBV27 | TGTGCCAGCCGACCAAACGAAACCTACGAGCAGTACTTC | CASRPNETYEQYF
TRBJ2-7 | TRBD1 | - | 15 | TRBV7-2 | TGTGCCAGCAGCTTGGTCGGGACAGTTTCTTCCGAGCAGTACTTC | CASSLVGTVSSEQYF
TRBJ2-7 | - | - | 15 | TRBV6-6 | TGCGCCAGCAGTTACTTTTTTTTGGGGACCTACGAGCAGTACTTC | CASSYFFLGTYEQYF
TRBJ2-7 | - | many | 14 | TRBV5-1 | TGCGCCAGCAGCCCGACAGTAGGAGATGGAAGGCAGTACTTC | CASSPTVGDGRQYF
TRBJ2-3 | TRBD2 | - | 15 | TRBV6-6 | TGTGCCAGCAGTTACGGGCTAGCGGGACGAGATACGCAGTATTTT | CASSYGLAGRDTQYF
TRBJ2-2 | TRBD2 | - | 15 | TRBV7-9 | TGTGCCAGCAGCCACAGAGCGGGAGCTAGAGGGGAGCTGTTTTTT | CASSHRAGARGELFF
TRBJ1-5 | TRBD1 | many | 15 | TRBV4-1 | TGCGCCAGCAGCCAAGCCGCAGGGGGGAGTCAGCCCCAGCATTTT | CASSQAAGGSQPQHF
TRBJ2-2 | - | many | 16 | TRBV10-2 | TGCGCCAGCAGAACCGGGCTTCACCCTGACGCCGGGGAGCTGTTTTTT | CASRTGLHPDAGELFF
TRBJ2-5 | TRBD2 | many | 18 | TRBV6-5 | TGTGCCAGCAGCTCTCCCCTTGGACTAGCGGGAGGGAGTGAGACCCAGTACTTC | CASSSPLGLAGGSETQYF